The 6 T cell receptor beta chains reported below all come from one sample, sequenced in a study of CXCR3-negative and CXCR3-positive naive CD8 T cells. The authors prepared UMI-labeled TRB cDNA libraries by 5' RACE. TCRdb reprocessed the 5' RACE reads and stores each CDR3 protein as one record, lacking DNA. This sample's clone table lists about 130,000 distinct CDR3 sequences. The study, taken as a whole, reports: Relative to CXCR3-negative naive cells, CXCR3-positive naive cells had more hydrophobic TRB CDR3s.

The antigens these receptors bind are not known. Sequenced sample: naive CXCR3+ CD8+ T cells from blood. Indicated subset: CD45RO-CCR7+CD27+CD95- naive CD8+ T cells expressing CXCR3 (TNR3+). These receptors all come from a human donor in good health. Some clones in this sample may be carry-over from other donors' samples.

V and J are TRBV7-9 and TRBJ2-2; TCRdb lists TRBD1, though no DNA is available to test this call. Germline CDR1 is SEHNR and CDR2 is FQNEAQ (reference sequence). The CDR3 has 15 amino acids. CDR3 region: CASSPPGQSTGELFF.

J is TRBJ2-7 and V is TRBV28; the D gene TCRdb calls, TRBD2, cannot be checked with no DNA. The CDR3 is 16 residues long. Germline V lookup: CDR1 MDHEN, CDR2 SYDVKM. CDR3 sequence reads: CASSTISSGYPYEQYF.

The chain has TRBV7-3 and TRBJ2-1; TCRdb outputs TRBD2, but without DNA this stays unchecked. Germline CDR1 is SGHTA and CDR2 is FQGTGA. This CDR3 is built from 16 residues. The CDR3 sequence is CASSPPRGSGNSEQFF.

The rearrangement links TRBV7-2 to TRBJ2-3. The germline V gene encodes CDR1 SGHTA and CDR2 FQGNSA. The CDR3 loop spans 11 amino acids. CDR3 in amino acids: CASSFPDTQYF.

The V gene is TRBV28, the J gene TRBJ1-5; the TCRdb call, TRBD1, lacks DNA for checking. The CDR3 totals 15 residues. Germline CDR1 is MDHEN and CDR2 is SYDVKM. The CDR3 spells CASSLDRGRDQPQHF.

J is TRBJ1-1 and V is TRBV7-9; the TCRdb call, TRBD1, lacks DNA for checking. Germline CDR1 SEHNR, CDR2 FQNEAQ (reference sequence). The CDR3 contains 13 residues. The CDR3 protein is CASSPRGMGEAFF.